The rows below give T cell receptor beta chains drawn from one sample of a study of CD8 T cells in ankylosing spondylitis. TCRdb re-analysed the 5' RACE reads in MiXCR, keeping a single row per CDR3 protein. Altogether about 31,000 distinct CDR3 sequences are present, more than 5.5% being singletons, with the ten largest covering about 10%. The sample consisted of blood, either unsorted or a sorted T cell fraction (not recorded which). These receptors originate from a male donor with ankylosing spondylitis or in good health (not recorded which). Each CDR3 is given with its conserved first and last residue. A D gene is named only where the DNA matches it firmly. A row's size may be missing; if present it is once, few, many or a size class.

j_call: TRBJ2-1; clone_size: many; d_call: -; v_call: TRBV28; cdr3_aa: CAGARGSYNEQFF; cdr3_nt: TGTGCCGGGGCCCGGGGATCCTACAATGAGCAGTTCTTC
j_call: TRBJ2-5; clone_size: many; d_call: -; v_call: TRBV20-1; cdr3_aa: CSAPLNWAQETQYF; cdr3_nt: TGCAGTGCTCCCTTAAATTGGGCCCAAGAGACCCAGTACTTC
j_call: TRBJ2-3; clone_size: many; d_call: -; v_call: TRBV9; cdr3_aa: CASSVGEERSYTDTQYF; cdr3_nt: TGTGCCAGCAGCGTGGGGGAGGAACGGTCCTACACAGATACGCAGTATTTT
j_call: TRBJ2-1; clone_size: many; d_call: TRBD2; v_call: TRBV5-1; cdr3_aa: CASSPVAGDYNEQFF; cdr3_nt: TGCGCCAGCAGTCCGGTAGCGGGGGACTACAATGAGCAGTTCTTC
j_call: TRBJ2-7; clone_size: -; d_call: -; v_call: TRBV4-1; cdr3_aa: CASSLGTARWEQYF; cdr3_nt: TGCGCCAGCAGCCTCGGGACGGCAAGGTGGGAGCAGTACTTC
j_call: TRBJ2-7; clone_size: many; d_call: -; v_call: TRBV21-1; cdr3_aa: CASSNIAGGFYEQYF; cdr3_nt: TGTGCCAGCAGCAATATAGCGGGAGGGTTTTACGAGCAGTACTTC
j_call: TRBJ2-5; clone_size: many; d_call: -; v_call: TRBV7-2; cdr3_aa: CASSLLGNRGETQYF; cdr3_nt: TGTGCCAGCAGCTTACTGGGTAACCGTGGAGAGACCCAGTACTTC
j_call: TRBJ2-1; clone_size: -; d_call: -; v_call: TRBV7-7; cdr3_aa: CASSPRSDRRVNEQFF; cdr3_nt: TGTGCCAGCAGCCCACGATCTGACAGGCGGGTTAATGAGCAGTTCTTC
j_call: TRBJ2-1; clone_size: many; d_call: TRBD2; v_call: TRBV9; cdr3_aa: CASSVVTSGTEQFF; cdr3_nt: TGTGCCAGCAGCGTAGTGACTAGCGGGACTGAGCAGTTCTTC
j_call: TRBJ2-4; clone_size: many; d_call: -; v_call: TRBV28; cdr3_aa: CASSPRVAKNIQYF; cdr3_nt: TGTGCCAGCAGCCCCAGGGTAGCCAAAAACATTCAGTACTTC
j_call: TRBJ1-1; clone_size: -; d_call: -; v_call: TRBV11-2; cdr3_aa: CVSSLEGDTEAFF; cdr3_nt: TGTGTCAGCAGCTTAGAGGGGGACACTGAAGCTTTCTTT
j_call: TRBJ1-5; clone_size: many; d_call: -; v_call: TRBV6-2/TRBV6-3; cdr3_aa: CASSRRGRNQPQHF; cdr3_nt: TGTGCCAGCAGTCGTCGGGGGAGGAATCAGCCCCAGCATTTT
j_call: TRBJ2-7; clone_size: many; d_call: TRBD1; v_call: TRBV10-3; cdr3_aa: CAIRGTGDSSYEQYF; cdr3_nt: TGTGCCATCAGAGGGACAGGCGACAGCTCCTACGAGCAGTACTTC
j_call: TRBJ1-4; clone_size: many; d_call: -; v_call: TRBV10-3; cdr3_aa: CAIRPGIFTRTNEKLFF; cdr3_nt: TGTGCCATCAGACCCGGGATTTTCACCAGGACTAATGAAAAACTGTTTTTT
j_call: TRBJ2-7; clone_size: many; d_call: -; v_call: TRBV29-1; cdr3_aa: CSGTEAGFHEQYF; cdr3_nt: TGCAGCGGGACCGAGGCTGGTTTCCACGAGCAGTACTTC
j_call: TRBJ2-7; clone_size: many; d_call: -; v_call: TRBV28; cdr3_aa: CATQGEGRDEQYF; cdr3_nt: TGTGCCACCCAGGGGGAGGGCCGCGACGAGCAGTACTTC
j_call: TRBJ2-7; clone_size: many; d_call: TRBD2; v_call: TRBV12-3/TRBV12-4; cdr3_aa: CASTPHAGAPYEQYF; cdr3_nt: TGTGCCAGCACCCCCCACGCGGGAGCCCCCTACGAGCAGTACTTC
j_call: TRBJ2-3; clone_size: many; d_call: TRBD2; v_call: TRBV9; cdr3_aa: CASSVAGREGTDTQYF; cdr3_nt: TGTGCCAGCAGCGTAGCCGGCCGGGAGGGTACAGATACGCAGTATTTT
j_call: TRBJ2-2; clone_size: many; d_call: -; v_call: TRBV11-2; cdr3_aa: CASRSSAYTGELFF; cdr3_nt: TGTGCCAGCAGGTCCAGTGCCTATACCGGGGAGCTGTTTTTT
j_call: TRBJ2-7; clone_size: many; d_call: -; v_call: TRBV4-2; cdr3_aa: CASSVERTTGEQYF; cdr3_nt: TGTGCCAGCAGCGTCGAGAGGACTACGGGGGAGCAGTACTTC
j_call: TRBJ2-7; clone_size: many; d_call: TRBD2; v_call: TRBV20-1; cdr3_aa: CSARRPSGRGNEQYF; cdr3_nt: TGCAGTGCTAGAAGGCCTAGCGGGAGGGGGAACGAGCAGTACTTC
j_call: TRBJ2-2; clone_size: many; d_call: TRBD1; v_call: TRBV12-3/TRBV12-4; cdr3_aa: CASSYRGAWGELFF; cdr3_nt: TGTGCCAGCAGTTACAGGGGCGCTTGGGGGGAGCTGTTTTTT
j_call: TRBJ2-1; clone_size: many; d_call: TRBD1; v_call: TRBV7-3; cdr3_aa: CASSLRAGGTRGEQFF; cdr3_nt: TGTGCCAGCAGCTTAAGGGCAGGGGGCACCCGAGGTGAGCAGTTCTTC
j_call: TRBJ2-3; clone_size: many; d_call: TRBD2; v_call: TRBV24-1; cdr3_aa: CATSAILAGGPFDTDTQYF; cdr3_nt: TGTGCCACCAGTGCCATTCTAGCGGGAGGGCCCTTTGACACAGATACGCAGTATTTT
j_call: TRBJ2-5; clone_size: many; d_call: -; v_call: TRBV15; cdr3_aa: CATSRDNSQETQYF; cdr3_nt: TGTGCCACCAGCAGAGATAACTCGCAAGAGACCCAGTACTTC
j_call: TRBJ2-3; clone_size: many; d_call: TRBD2; v_call: TRBV7-2; cdr3_aa: CASSTGGRSTDTQYF; cdr3_nt: TGTGCCAGCAGCACGGGCGGGAGGAGCACAGATACGCAGTATTTT
j_call: TRBJ2-3; clone_size: -; d_call: -; v_call: TRBV20-1; cdr3_aa: CSATWSGTDTQYF; cdr3_nt: TGCAGTGCTACGTGGAGCGGGACAGATACGCAGTATTTT
j_call: TRBJ1-5; clone_size: many; d_call: -; v_call: TRBV12-3/TRBV12-4; cdr3_aa: CASSLDNVGPQHF; cdr3_nt: TGTGCCAGCAGTCTGGACAACGTGGGGCCCCAGCATTTT
j_call: TRBJ1-2; clone_size: many; d_call: TRBD1; v_call: TRBV5-1; cdr3_aa: CASSSGQAGNYGYTF; cdr3_nt: TGCGCCAGCAGCTCAGGACAGGCTGGGAACTATGGCTACACCTTC
j_call: TRBJ2-1; clone_size: many; d_call: -; v_call: TRBV28; cdr3_aa: CASSLERTVYNEQFF; cdr3_nt: TGTGCCAGCAGTTTGGAGCGGACGGTCTACAATGAGCAGTTCTTC
j_call: TRBJ2-1; clone_size: few; d_call: TRBD2; v_call: TRBV28; cdr3_aa: CASLAGGSYNEQFF; cdr3_nt: TGTGCCAGTCTAGCGGGAGGGTCGTACAATGAGCAGTTCTTC
j_call: TRBJ2-7; clone_size: many; d_call: -; v_call: TRBV7-8; cdr3_aa: CASFMGTFDEQYF; cdr3_nt: TGTGCCAGCTTTATGGGTACCTTTGACGAGCAGTACTTC
j_call: TRBJ2-3; clone_size: many; d_call: -; v_call: TRBV27; cdr3_aa: CASSFGTRVKTDTQYF; cdr3_nt: TGTGCCAGCAGTTTTGGTACTCGCGTAAAGACAGATACGCAGTATTTT
j_call: TRBJ2-7; clone_size: many; d_call: TRBD2; v_call: TRBV12-3/TRBV12-4; cdr3_aa: CASSLGASGGFYEQYF; cdr3_nt: TGTGCCAGCAGTTTAGGGGCTAGCGGGGGGTTCTACGAGCAGTACTTC
j_call: TRBJ2-4; clone_size: many; d_call: TRBD2; v_call: TRBV20-1; cdr3_aa: CSARDRSGNTLNIQYF; cdr3_nt: TGCAGTGCTAGAGATCGCAGCGGGAACACCCTGAACATTCAGTACTTC
j_call: TRBJ2-5; clone_size: many; d_call: -; v_call: TRBV5-1; cdr3_aa: CASSLAGSGSQETQYF; cdr3_nt: TGCGCCAGCAGCTTGGCCGGGTCGGGCAGCCAAGAGACCCAGTACTTC
j_call: TRBJ2-5; clone_size: medium-sized; d_call: -; v_call: TRBV10-3; cdr3_aa: CAISEGETQYF; cdr3_nt: TGTGCCATCAGTGAAGGAGAGACCCAGTACTTC
j_call: TRBJ1-5; clone_size: many; d_call: -; v_call: TRBV29-1; cdr3_aa: CSVEVSSNQPQHF; cdr3_nt: TGCAGCGTTGAAGTGTCCAGCAATCAGCCCCAGCATTTT
j_call: TRBJ2-2; clone_size: many; d_call: -; v_call: TRBV12-3/TRBV12-4; cdr3_aa: CASSRDEITGELFF; cdr3_nt: TGTGCCAGCAGTCGGGACGAGATAACCGGGGAGCTGTTTTTT
j_call: TRBJ2-1; clone_size: many; d_call: TRBD1; v_call: TRBV14; cdr3_aa: CASSPLGTVPSNEQFF; cdr3_nt: TGTGCCAGCAGCCCATTAGGGACAGTCCCATCCAATGAGCAGTTCTTC
j_call: TRBJ2-3; clone_size: many; d_call: -; v_call: TRBV12-3/TRBV12-4; cdr3_aa: CASRMSVAPTDTQYF; cdr3_nt: TGTGCCAGCAGGATGTCCGTAGCACCCACAGATACGCAGTATTTT
j_call: TRBJ2-7; clone_size: many; d_call: TRBD2; v_call: TRBV10-1; cdr3_aa: CASSELGLAGQADEQYF; cdr3_nt: TGCGCCAGCAGTGAGTTGGGACTAGCGGGACAGGCTGACGAGCAGTACTTC
j_call: TRBJ2-6; clone_size: many; d_call: TRBD2; v_call: TRBV20-1; cdr3_aa: CSANGRGGGSGANVLTF; cdr3_nt: TGCAGTGCCAATGGGAGGGGAGGTGGCTCTGGGGCCAACGTCCTGACTTTC
j_call: TRBJ2-5; clone_size: many; d_call: -; v_call: TRBV27; cdr3_aa: CASSKPTGALKETQYF; cdr3_nt: TGTGCCAGCAGTAAGCCAACGGGGGCTCTAAAAGAGACCCAGTACTTC
j_call: TRBJ2-7; clone_size: few; d_call: TRBD2; v_call: TRBV7-6; cdr3_aa: CASSSGSGRGEQYF; cdr3_nt: TGTGCCAGCAGCTCCGGTAGCGGGAGGGGGGAGCAGTACTTC
j_call: TRBJ2-1; clone_size: -; d_call: -; v_call: TRBV5-1; cdr3_aa: CASSIGQNNEQFF; cdr3_nt: TGCGCCAGCAGCATTGGACAGAACAATGAGCAGTTCTTC
j_call: TRBJ2-6; clone_size: -; d_call: -; v_call: TRBV7-2; cdr3_aa: CASSLSSSSGANVLTF; cdr3_nt: TGTGCCAGCAGCTTATCGTCGAGCTCTGGGGCCAACGTCCTGACTTTC
j_call: TRBJ1-2; clone_size: -; d_call: -; v_call: TRBV24-1; cdr3_aa: CATSDATAGYGYTF; cdr3_nt: TGTGCCACCAGTGATGCCACAGCGGGCTATGGCTACACCTTC
j_call: TRBJ1-1; clone_size: many; d_call: TRBD1; v_call: TRBV12-3/TRBV12-4; cdr3_aa: CASSGTGKAFF; cdr3_nt: TGTGCCAGCAGTGGGACAGGGAAGGCTTTCTTT
j_call: TRBJ1-1; clone_size: many; d_call: -; v_call: TRBV4-2; cdr3_aa: CASSQERVGAEAFF; cdr3_nt: TGTGCCAGCAGCCAAGAAAGGGTGGGGGCTGAAGCTTTCTTT
j_call: TRBJ1-1; clone_size: many; d_call: -; v_call: TRBV7-2; cdr3_aa: CASSTGTWITEAFF; cdr3_nt: TGTGCCAGCAGCACCGGGACATGGATCACTGAAGCTTTCTTT
j_call: TRBJ2-1; clone_size: many; d_call: TRBD2; v_call: TRBV9; cdr3_aa: CASSPQGSGRNEQFF; cdr3_nt: TGTGCCAGCAGCCCCCAGGGTAGCGGGAGAAATGAGCAGTTCTTC
j_call: TRBJ2-1; clone_size: many; d_call: TRBD2; v_call: TRBV14; cdr3_aa: CASSQFVAGRNEQFF; cdr3_nt: TGTGCCAGCAGCCAATTTGTAGCGGGAAGGAATGAGCAGTTCTTC
j_call: TRBJ2-4; clone_size: many; d_call: -; v_call: TRBV9; cdr3_aa: CASSASGSGNIQYF; cdr3_nt: TGTGCCAGCAGCGCGTCGGGGAGTGGGAACATTCAGTACTTC
j_call: TRBJ2-7; clone_size: -; d_call: TRBD2; v_call: TRBV7-2; cdr3_aa: CASGPSGSYEQYF; cdr3_nt: TGTGCCAGCGGTCCTAGCGGATCCTACGAGCAGTACTTC
j_call: TRBJ1-1; clone_size: -; d_call: -; v_call: TRBV7-2; cdr3_aa: CASSLVWAEGEAFF; cdr3_nt: TGTGCCAGCAGCTTAGTCTGGGCGGAAGGGGAAGCTTTCTTT
j_call: TRBJ2-2; clone_size: many; d_call: -; v_call: TRBV4-2; cdr3_aa: CASSQDAATGELFF; cdr3_nt: TGTGCCAGCAGCCAAGATGCCGCGACCGGGGAGCTGTTTTTT